This T cell receptor beta chain was sequenced during a study of a mutant IDH1 vaccine in newly diagnosed glioma. As for the study in general: Of treated patients, approximately 62% were men and approximately 40% women, averaging about 40 years.

Points on this clone: As yet, its antigen is unknown.

Assay: immunoSEQ multiplex PCR; the TCRdb copy retains only in-frame clones and omits some. The sample has 60,000 to 85,000 clones; approximately 85% are singletons. CDR1 and CDR2 from the germline V gene are SGHVS and FQNEAQ. The CDR3 consists of 16 residues. The ends were cut back, 5 bases at V and 0 bases at J, with 14 bases in the middle. Time point specified: week 23, last vaccination. Mutant IDH1 20-mer peptide, at 300 ug, made up each vaccine dose, with topical imiquimod. The chain uses TRBV7-8 and TRBJ1-3, with TRBD1 as a possible D gene (5 bases). The sequencing here drew on PBMCs, taken from a glioma patient whose treatment included an IDH1 peptide vaccine. The receptor was isolated from a woman aged 50 to 60 with glioma. CDR3 in DNA: TGTGCCAGCAGCCTCCGAGGACACGTCTCTGGAAACACCATATATTTT. Encoded protein: CASSLRGHVSGNTIYF.